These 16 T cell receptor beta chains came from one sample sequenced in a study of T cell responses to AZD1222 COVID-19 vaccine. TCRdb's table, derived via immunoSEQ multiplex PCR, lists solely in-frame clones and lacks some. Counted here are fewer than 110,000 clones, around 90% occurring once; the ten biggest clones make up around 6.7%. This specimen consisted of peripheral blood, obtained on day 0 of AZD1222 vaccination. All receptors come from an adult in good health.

CDR3 sequence: CASSPNELAGRETQYF. CDR3 DNA: TGTGCCAGCAGCCCAAACGAACTAGCGGGGAGAGAGACCCAGTACTTC. V usage is TRBV7-8 and J usage is TRBJ2-5; TRBD2 matches 10 bases. CDR3 length equals 16 residues. Germline V gives CDR1 SGHVS, CDR2 FQNEAQ. Germline trimming cut 5 bases from V and 4 bases from J; bases unmatched to any gene: 10.

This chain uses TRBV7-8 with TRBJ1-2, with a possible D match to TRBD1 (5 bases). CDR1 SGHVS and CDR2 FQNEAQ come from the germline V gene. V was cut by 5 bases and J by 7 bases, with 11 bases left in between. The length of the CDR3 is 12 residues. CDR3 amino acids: CASSLRDLGYTF. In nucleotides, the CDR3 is TGTGCCAGCAGCCTACGGGACCTTGGCTACACCTTC.

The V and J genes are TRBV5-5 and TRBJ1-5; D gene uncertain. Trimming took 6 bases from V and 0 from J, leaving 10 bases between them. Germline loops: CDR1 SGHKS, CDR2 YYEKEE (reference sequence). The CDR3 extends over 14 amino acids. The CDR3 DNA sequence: TGTGCCAGCACCCACAGAGATAGCAATCAGCCCCAGCATTTT. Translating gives CASTHRDSNQPQHF.

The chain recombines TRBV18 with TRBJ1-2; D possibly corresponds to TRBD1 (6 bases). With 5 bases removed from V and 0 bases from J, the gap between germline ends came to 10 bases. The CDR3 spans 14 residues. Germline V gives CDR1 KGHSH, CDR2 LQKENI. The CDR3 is CASSTGTTNYGYTF. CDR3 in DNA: TGTGCCAGCTCAACAGGGACTACTAACTATGGCTACACCTTC.

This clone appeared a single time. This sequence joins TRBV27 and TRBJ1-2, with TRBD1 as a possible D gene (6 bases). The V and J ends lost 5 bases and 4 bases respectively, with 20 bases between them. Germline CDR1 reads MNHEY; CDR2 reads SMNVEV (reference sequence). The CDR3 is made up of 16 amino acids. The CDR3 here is CASSQLGGPLVYGYTF. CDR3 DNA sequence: TGTGCCAGCAGTCAGCTCGGGGGGCCCCTGGTCTATGGCTACACCTTC.

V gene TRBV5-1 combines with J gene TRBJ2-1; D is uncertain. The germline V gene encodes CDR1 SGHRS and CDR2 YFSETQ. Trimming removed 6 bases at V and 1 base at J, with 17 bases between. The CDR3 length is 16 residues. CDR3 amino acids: CASKSDAITSYNEQFF. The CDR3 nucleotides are TGCGCCAGCAAATCGGACGCTATCACTTCCTACAATGAGCAGTTCTTC. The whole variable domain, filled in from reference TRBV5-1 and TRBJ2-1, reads KAGVTQTPRYLIKTRGQQVTLSCSPISGHRSVSWYQQTPGQGLQFLFEYFSETQRNKGNFPGRFSGRQFSNSRSEMNVSTLELGDSALYLCASKSDAITSYNEQFFGPGTRLTVL.

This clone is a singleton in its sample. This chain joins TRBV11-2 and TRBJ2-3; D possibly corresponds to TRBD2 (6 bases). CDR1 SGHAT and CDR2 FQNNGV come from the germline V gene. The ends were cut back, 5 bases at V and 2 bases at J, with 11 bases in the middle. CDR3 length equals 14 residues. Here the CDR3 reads CASSPRTITDTQYF. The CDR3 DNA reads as TGTGCCAGCAGCCCCCGGACTATCACAGATACGCAGTATTTT.

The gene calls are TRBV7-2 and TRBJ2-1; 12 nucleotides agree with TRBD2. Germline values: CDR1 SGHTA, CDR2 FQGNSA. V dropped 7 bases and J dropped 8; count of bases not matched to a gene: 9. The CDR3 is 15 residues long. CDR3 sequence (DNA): TGTGCCAGCACCCGACTAGCGGGAGCGCACGATGAGCAGTTCTTC. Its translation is CASTRLAGAHDEQFF.

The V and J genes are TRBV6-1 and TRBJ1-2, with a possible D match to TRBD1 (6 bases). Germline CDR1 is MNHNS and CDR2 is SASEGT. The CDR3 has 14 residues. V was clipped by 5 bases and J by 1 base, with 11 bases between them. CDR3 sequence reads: CASSSQGFNYGYTF. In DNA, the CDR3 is TGTGCCAGCAGTTCACAGGGCTTTAACTATGGCTACACCTTC.

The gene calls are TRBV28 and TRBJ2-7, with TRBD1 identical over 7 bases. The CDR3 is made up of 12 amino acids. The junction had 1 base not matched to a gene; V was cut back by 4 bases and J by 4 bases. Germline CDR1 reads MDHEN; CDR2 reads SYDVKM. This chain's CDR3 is CASSSGQYEQYF. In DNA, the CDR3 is TGTGCCAGCAGTTCGGGACAGTACGAGCAGTACTTC. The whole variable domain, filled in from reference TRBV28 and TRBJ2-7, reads DVKVTQSSRYLVKRTGEKVFLECVQDMDHENMFWYRQDPGLGLRLIYFSYDVKMKEKGDIPEGYSVSREKKERFSLILESASTNQTSMYLCASSSGQYEQYFGPGTRLTVT.

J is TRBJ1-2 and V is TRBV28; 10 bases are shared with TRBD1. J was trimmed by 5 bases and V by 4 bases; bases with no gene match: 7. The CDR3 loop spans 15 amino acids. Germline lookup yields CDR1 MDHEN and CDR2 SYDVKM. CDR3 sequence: CASSSTGGRRYGYTF. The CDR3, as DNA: TGTGCCAGCAGTTCGACAGGGGGCCGGAGGTATGGCTACACCTTC.

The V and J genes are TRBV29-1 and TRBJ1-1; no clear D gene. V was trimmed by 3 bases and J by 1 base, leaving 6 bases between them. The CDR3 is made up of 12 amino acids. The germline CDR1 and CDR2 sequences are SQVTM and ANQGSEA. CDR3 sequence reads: CSVDSGNTEAFF. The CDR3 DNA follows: TGCAGCGTTGATTCAGGGAACACTGAAGCTTTCTTT.

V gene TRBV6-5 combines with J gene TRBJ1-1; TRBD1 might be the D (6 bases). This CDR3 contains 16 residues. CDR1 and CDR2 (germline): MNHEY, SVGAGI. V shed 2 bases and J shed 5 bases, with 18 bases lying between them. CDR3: CASSYGGLALGTEAFF. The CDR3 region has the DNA TGTGCCAGCAGTTACGGGGGCCTGGCGCTAGGGACTGAAGCTTTCTTT.

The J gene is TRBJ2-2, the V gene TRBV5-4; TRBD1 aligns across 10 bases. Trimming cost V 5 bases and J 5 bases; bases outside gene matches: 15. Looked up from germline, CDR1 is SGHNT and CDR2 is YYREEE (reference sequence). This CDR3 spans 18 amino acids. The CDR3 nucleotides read TGTGCCAGCAGGCATGGCGGGACAGGGGTAATGAGTACCGGGGAGCTGTTTTTT. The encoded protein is CASRHGGTGVMSTGELFF.

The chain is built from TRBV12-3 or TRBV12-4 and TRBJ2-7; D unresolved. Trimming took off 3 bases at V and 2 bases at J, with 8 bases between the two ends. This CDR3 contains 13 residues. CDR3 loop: CASSLGPAYEQYF. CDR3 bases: TGTGCCAGCAGTTTGGGTCCAGCCTACGAGCAGTACTTC.

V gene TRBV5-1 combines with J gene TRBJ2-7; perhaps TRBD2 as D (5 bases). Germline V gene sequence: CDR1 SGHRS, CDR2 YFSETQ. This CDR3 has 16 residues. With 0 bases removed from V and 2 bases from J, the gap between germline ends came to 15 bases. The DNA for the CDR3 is TGCGCCAGCAGCTTGGGAAGGTCTAGCCCTCCCTACGAGCAGTACTTC. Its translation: CASSLGRSSPPYEQYF.